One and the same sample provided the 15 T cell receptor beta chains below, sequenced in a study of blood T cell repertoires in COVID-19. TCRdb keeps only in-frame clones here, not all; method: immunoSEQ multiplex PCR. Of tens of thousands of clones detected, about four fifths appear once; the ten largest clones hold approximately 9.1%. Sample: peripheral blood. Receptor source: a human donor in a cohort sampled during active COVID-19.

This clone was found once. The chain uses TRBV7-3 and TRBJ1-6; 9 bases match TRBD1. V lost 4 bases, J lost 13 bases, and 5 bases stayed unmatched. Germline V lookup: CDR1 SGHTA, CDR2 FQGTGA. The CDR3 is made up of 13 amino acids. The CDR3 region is CASSSGQGYPLHF. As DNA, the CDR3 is TGTGCCAGCAGCTCCGGACAGGGGTATCCCCTCCACTTT.

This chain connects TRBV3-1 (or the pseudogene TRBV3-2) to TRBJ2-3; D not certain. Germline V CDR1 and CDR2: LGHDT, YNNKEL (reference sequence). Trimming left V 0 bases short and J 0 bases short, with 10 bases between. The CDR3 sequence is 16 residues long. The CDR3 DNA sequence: TGTGCCAGCAGCCAAGAATACGGGTCTAGCACAGATACGCAGTATTTT. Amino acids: CASSQEYGSSTDTQYF.

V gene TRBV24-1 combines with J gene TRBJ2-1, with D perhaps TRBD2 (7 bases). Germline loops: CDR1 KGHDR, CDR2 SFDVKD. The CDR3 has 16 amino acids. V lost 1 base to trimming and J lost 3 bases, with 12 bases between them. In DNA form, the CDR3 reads TGTGCCACCAGTGATTTACGGGGGGCGGGCTACAATGAGCAGTTCTTC. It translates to CATSDLRGAGYNEQFF.

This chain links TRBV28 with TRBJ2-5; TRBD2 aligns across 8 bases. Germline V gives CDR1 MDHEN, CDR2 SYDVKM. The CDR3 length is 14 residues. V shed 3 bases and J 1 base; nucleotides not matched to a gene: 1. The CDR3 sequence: CASSFREGQETQYF. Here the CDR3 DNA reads TGTGCCAGCAGTTTCCGGGAGGGCCAAGAGACCCAGTACTTC.

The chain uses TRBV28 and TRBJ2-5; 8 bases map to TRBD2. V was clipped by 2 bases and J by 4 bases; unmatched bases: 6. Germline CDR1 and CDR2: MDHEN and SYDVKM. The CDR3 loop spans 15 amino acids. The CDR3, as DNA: TGTGCCAGCAGTTTACATGGCCTAGCGGGAGAGACCCAGTACTTC. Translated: CASSLHGLAGETQYF.

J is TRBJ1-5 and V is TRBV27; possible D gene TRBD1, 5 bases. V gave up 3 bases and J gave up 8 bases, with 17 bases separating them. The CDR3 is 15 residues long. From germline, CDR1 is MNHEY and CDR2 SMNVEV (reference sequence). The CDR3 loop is CASSLGQGPWEPQHF. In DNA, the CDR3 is TGTGCCAGCAGTTTGGGTCAGGGCCCTTGGGAGCCCCAGCATTTT.

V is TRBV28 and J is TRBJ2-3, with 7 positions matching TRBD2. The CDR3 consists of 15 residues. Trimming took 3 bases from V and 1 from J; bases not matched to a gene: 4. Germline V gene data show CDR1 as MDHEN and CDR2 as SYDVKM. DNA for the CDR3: TGTGCCAGCAGTTTGGGCGGACTAGGCACAGATACGCAGTATTTT. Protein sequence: CASSLGGLGTDTQYF.

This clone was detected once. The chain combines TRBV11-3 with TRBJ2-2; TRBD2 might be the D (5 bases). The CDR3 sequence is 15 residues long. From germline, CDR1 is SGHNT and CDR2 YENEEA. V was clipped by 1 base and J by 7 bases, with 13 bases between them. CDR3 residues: CASSLGSGGNGELFF. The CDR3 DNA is TGTGCCAGCAGCTTAGGTTCTGGAGGTAACGGGGAGCTGTTTTTT.

The CDR3 is CASSRPSGVEETQYF. The CDR3, as DNA: TGTGCCAGCAGCCGTCCTAGCGGGGTTGAAGAGACCCAGTACTTC. This chain joins TRBV7-9 and TRBJ2-5; 9 bases match TRBD2. The CDR3 loop spans 15 amino acids. Trimming at V came to 5 bases and at J to 3 bases, leaving 7 bases not matched to a gene. Per germline, CDR1 SEHNR and CDR2 FQNEAQ (reference sequence).

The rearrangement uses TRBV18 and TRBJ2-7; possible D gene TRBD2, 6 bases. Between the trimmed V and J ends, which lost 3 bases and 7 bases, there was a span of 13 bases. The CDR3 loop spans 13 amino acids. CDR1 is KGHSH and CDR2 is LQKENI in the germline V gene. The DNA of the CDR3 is TGTGCCAGCTCACCTTTAGTTGCGGGAGAGCAGTACTTC. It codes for CASSPLVAGEQYF. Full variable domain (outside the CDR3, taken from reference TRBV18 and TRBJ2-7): NAGVMQNPRHLVRRRGQEARLRCSPMKGHSHVYWYRQLPEEGLKFMVYLQKENIIDESGMPKERFSAEFPKEGPSILRIQQVVRGDSAAYFCASSPLVAGEQYFGPGTRLTVT.

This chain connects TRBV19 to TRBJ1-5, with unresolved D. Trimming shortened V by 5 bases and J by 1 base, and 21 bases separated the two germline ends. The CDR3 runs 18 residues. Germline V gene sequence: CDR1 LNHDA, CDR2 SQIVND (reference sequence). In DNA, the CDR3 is TGTGCCAGTAGTCCCGAAAGGCGGGTAGGGATCAGCAATCAGCCCCAGCATTTT. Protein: CASSPERRVGISNQPQHF. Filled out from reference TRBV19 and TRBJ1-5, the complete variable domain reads DGGITQSPKYLFRKEGQNVTLSCEQNLNHDAMYWYRQDPGQGLRLIYYSQIVNDFQKGDIAEGYSVSREKKESFPLTVTSAQKNPTAFYLCASSPERRVGISNQPQHFGDGTRLSIL.

The CDR3 DNA reads as TGTGCCAGCAGCGAGACAGGGCGTCACACTGAAGCTTTCTTT. Protein sequence: CASSETGRHTEAFF. The chain recombines TRBV28 with TRBJ1-1, with 7 bases aligning to TRBD1. In germline, CDR1 is MDHEN, CDR2 SYDVKM. CDR3 length: 14 amino acids. Trimming took 6 bases from V and 3 from J; bases not matched to a gene: 7. The full variable domain, completed using reference TRBV28 and TRBJ1-1, is DVKVTQSSRYLVKRTGEKVFLECVQDMDHENMFWYRQDPGLGLRLIYFSYDVKMKEKGDIPEGYSVSREKKERFSLILESASTNQTSMYLCASSETGRHTEAFFGQGTRLTVV.

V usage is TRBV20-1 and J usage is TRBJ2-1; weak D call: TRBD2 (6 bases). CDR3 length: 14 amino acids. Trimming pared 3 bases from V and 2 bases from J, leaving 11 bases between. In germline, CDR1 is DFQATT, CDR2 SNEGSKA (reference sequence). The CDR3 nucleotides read TGCAGTGCTAGTAAGCGGGTTACCTACAATGAGCAGTTCTTC. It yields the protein CSASKRVTYNEQFF.

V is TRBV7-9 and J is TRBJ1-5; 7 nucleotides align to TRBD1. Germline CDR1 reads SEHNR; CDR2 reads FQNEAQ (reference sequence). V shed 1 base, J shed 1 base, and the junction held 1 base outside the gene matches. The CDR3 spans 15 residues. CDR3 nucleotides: TGTGCCAGCAGCTTAGGACAGGGCAGCAATCAGCCCCAGCATTTT. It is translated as CASSLGQGSNQPQHF.

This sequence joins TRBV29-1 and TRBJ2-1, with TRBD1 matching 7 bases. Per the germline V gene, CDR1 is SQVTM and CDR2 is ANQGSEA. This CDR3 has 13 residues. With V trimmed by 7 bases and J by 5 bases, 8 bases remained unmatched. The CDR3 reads CSGFRTGDNEQFF. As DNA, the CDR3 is TGCAGCGGTTTCAGGACAGGTGACAATGAGCAGTTCTTC.